The 2 T cell receptor beta chains in this list originate from one sample, sequenced in a study of T cells in Graves' hyperthyroidism and ophthalmopathy. Amplified TCR beta CDR3 regions derived from RNA transcripts. Using the HTBI primer set, a first-round RT-PCR was run on the TCR CDR3. From the multiplex PCR reads, TCRdb called clonotypes with MiXCR, one entry per CDR3 protein. Among fewer than 650,000 distinct CDR3 sequences listed, roughly 15% were seen once. Source material: blood. These receptor sequences come from a woman between 40 and 55 years old with Graves' ophthalmopathy.

Only a few counts were recorded for this clonotype. The germline gene is not matched at one end of the junction; a read error may be the cause. The chain uses TRBV28 and TRBJ2-7, with 8 bases fitting TRBD2. Germline V gene data show CDR1 as MDHEN and CDR2 as SYDVKM. The CDR3 has 15 amino acids. DNA for the CDR3: TGTGCCGGCAGTTCCCATAGCGGGAAGGAGGGGGAGCAGTACTTC. Encoded protein: CAGSSHSGKEGEQYF.

The chain recombines TRBV9 with TRBJ1-1; no definite D call. The V and J ends lost 3 bases and 6 bases respectively, with 12 bases between them. The CDR3 consists of 13 residues. Germline V gene data show CDR1 as SGDLS and CDR2 as YYNGEE. The CDR3 loop reads CASSGENPAEAFF. The DNA of the CDR3 is TGTGCCAGCAGCGGAGAAAATCCGGCTGAAGCTTTCTTT.